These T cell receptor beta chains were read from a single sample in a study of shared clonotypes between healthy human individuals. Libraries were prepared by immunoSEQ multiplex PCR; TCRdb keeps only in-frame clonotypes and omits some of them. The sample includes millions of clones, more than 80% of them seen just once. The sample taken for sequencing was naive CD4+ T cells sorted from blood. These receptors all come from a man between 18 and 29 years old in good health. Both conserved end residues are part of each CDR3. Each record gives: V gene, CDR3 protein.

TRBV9	CASSPRLLNTGELFF
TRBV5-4	CASSLGGQLNTGELFF
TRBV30	CAWSSAIGGGELFF
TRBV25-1	CASSPPARDYEQYF
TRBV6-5	CASSYIRGTEAFF
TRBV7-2	CASSLVESGSGGELFF
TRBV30	CAWSVRRNEKLFF
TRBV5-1	CASSFDRGRHTEAFF
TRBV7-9	CASSLRIQGINGNTIYF
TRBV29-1	CSVGTYNEQFF
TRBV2	CASSETSGRDTQYF
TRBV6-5	CASRPPTGINYGYTF